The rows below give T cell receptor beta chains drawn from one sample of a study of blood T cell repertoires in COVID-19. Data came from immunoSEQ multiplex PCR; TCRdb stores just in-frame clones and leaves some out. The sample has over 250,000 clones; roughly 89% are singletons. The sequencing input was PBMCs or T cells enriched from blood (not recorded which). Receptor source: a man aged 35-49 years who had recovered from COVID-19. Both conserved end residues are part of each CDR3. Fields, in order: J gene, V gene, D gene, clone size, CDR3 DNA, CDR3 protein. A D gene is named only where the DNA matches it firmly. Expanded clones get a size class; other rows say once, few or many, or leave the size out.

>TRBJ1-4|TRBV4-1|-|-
TGCGCCAGCAGCCAGCGCGGGGGGGGCGAGTCTAATGAAAAACTGTTTTTT
CASSQRGGGESNEKLFF
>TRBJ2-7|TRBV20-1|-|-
TGCAGTGTGAATTTGGGCGCCGAGCAGTACTTC
CSVNLGAEQYF
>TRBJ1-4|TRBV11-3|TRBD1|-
TGTGCCAGCAGCCCCCGGGATGGGGACAGGGAAGAATGGGGGCTGTTTTTT
CASSPRDGDREEWGLFF
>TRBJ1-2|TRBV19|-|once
TGTGCCAGTAGTATGCGGGCGCGGGGTAGTAACTATGGCTACACCTTC
CASSMRARGSNYGYTF
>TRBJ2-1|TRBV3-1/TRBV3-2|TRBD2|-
TGTGCCAGCAGCCTTGGACTAGCCACCGGGGATGAGCAGTTCTTC
CASSLGLATGDEQFF
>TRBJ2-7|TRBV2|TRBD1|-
TGTGCCAGCAGTCCAGGACAGGGCACCTACGAGCAGTACTTC
CASSPGQGTYEQYF
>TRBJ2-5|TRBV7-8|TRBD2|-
TGTGCCAGCAGCTTAGACGGGGGGGAGACCCAGTACTTC
CASSLDGGETQYF
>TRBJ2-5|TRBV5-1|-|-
TGCGCCAGCGCGGAGTACCAAGAGACCCAGTACTTC
CASAEYQETQYF
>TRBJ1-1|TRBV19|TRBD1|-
TGTGCCACTACTAGGGCAGGGGGTGGTGTGGACACTGAAGCTTTCTTT
CATTRAGGGVDTEAFF
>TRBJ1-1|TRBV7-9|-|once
TGTGCCAGCAGCTCCCGACAAATTGAAGCTTTCTTT
CASSSRQIEAFF
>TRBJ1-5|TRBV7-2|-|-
TGTGCCAGCAGCCCCCAGCGACAGGTTGACGGTCAGCCCCAGCATTTT
CASSPQRQVDGQPQHF
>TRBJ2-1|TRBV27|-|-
TGTGCCAGCAGTTTAGCGGGGTCCCTACACAATGAGCAGTTCTTC
CASSLAGSLHNEQFF
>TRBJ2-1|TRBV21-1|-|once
TGTGCCAGCGGAGGGGAGGTGGCCGGCCGCTACAATGAGCAGTTCTTC
CASGGEVAGRYNEQFF
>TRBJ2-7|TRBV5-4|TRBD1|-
TGTGCCAGCAGCTTCGGACAGGGGGAGATTTACGAGCAGTACTTC
CASSFGQGEIYEQYF
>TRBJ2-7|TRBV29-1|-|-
TGCAGCGCCAGACACGGCGGGCAGTCCTACGAGCAGTACTTC
CSARHGGQSYEQYF
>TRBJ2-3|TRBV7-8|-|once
TGTGCCAGCTACTCCCCTCGAGGGAATACGCAGTATTTT
CASYSPRGNTQYF
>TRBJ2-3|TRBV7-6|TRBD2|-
TGTGCCAGCAGCCGGAGCGGGGGGGCCCCAGATACGCAGTATTTT
CASSRSGGAPDTQYF
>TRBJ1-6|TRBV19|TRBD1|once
TGTGCCAGTAGTATCGACAGGGGAGGGTCACCCCTCCACTTT
CASSIDRGGSPLHF
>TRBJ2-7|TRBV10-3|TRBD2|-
TGTGCCATCAGCTCCCTAAGAAGCGGGGGTTTGTACGAGCAGTACTTC
CAISSLRSGGLYEQYF